The clone carrying this TCR beta chain was counted many times. The time point denotes: newly diagnosed GD, antithyroid drugs for less than 3 months. The TCR library was made from RNA that had been extracted from PBMCs in TRIzol. The data derive from a study of regulatory T cells in long-lasting Graves disease. To make TCR beta libraries, researchers used iRepertoire HTBI primers and Arm-PCR of CDR3 regions. TCRdb used MiXCR to reprocess the multiplex PCR reads, holding one entry per CDR3 protein. The table lists 450,000 to 700,000 distinct CDR3 sequences, about 13% of them singletons. The same sample was also used in a study of T cells in Graves' hyperthyroidism and ophthalmopathy.

This clonotype was sampled from a man younger than 45 with Graves disease. Sequenced material: peripheral blood mononuclear cells (PBMCs), taken at new diagnosis, from a patient treated with antithyroid drugs.

The CDR3 sequence: CASSYSGPNTDTQYF. In DNA form, the CDR3 reads TGTGCCAGCAGCTATTCGGGACCCAACACAGATACGCAGTATTTT. The chain carries TRBV3-1 and TRBJ2-3, with D perhaps TRBD1 or TRBD2 (5 bases each). This CDR3 is 15 amino acids long. Germline loops: CDR1 LGHDT, CDR2 YNNKEL (reference sequence). V lost 5 bases and J 2 bases, leaving 14 bases between the germline ends.